This T cell receptor beta chain stems from a study of blood T cells in healthy people across ages. CDR3 length: 14 amino acids. Per germline, CDR1 MNHEY and CDR2 SVGAGI. Notes on the study in general: Diversity was estimated from one million T cells, and these estimates were considered underestimates.

Primers used in a second PCR of roughly 7 to 11 cycles were a sample-barcoded 5' primer and a J-beta primer mix. TCRdb re-derived calls from the 5' RACE reads in MiXCR, one entry per CDR3 protein. The table includes over 950,000 distinct CDR3 sequences, 45% to 60% detected once. With respect to this clonotype: Its antigen is still unknown.

Sequences were obtained from blood. The sequence was obtained from a woman aged 60-75 years in good health. V usage is TRBV6-5 and J usage is TRBJ2-1; 7 bases fit TRBD2. The J call is in doubt because the DNA end fits TRBJ2-7 better. The CDR3 coding sequence is TGTGCCAGCAGAAACGGGCGGGAGCGGGGTGAGCAGTACTTC. Its translation: CASRNGRERGEQYF.